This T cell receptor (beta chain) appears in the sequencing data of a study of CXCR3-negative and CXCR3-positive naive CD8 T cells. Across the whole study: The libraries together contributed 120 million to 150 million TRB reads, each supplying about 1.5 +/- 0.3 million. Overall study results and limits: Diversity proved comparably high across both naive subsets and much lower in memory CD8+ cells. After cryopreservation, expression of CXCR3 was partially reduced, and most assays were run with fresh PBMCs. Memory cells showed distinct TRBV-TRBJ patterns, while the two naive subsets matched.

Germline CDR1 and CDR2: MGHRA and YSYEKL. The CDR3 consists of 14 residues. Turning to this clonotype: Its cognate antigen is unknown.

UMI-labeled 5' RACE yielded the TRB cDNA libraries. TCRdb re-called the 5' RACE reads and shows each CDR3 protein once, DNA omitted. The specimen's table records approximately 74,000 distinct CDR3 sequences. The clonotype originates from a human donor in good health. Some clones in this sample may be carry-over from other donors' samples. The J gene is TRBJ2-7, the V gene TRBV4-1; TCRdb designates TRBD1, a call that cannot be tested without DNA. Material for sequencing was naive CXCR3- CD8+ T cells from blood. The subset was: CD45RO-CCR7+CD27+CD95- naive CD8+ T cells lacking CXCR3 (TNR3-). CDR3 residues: CASSPVGGSYEQYF.